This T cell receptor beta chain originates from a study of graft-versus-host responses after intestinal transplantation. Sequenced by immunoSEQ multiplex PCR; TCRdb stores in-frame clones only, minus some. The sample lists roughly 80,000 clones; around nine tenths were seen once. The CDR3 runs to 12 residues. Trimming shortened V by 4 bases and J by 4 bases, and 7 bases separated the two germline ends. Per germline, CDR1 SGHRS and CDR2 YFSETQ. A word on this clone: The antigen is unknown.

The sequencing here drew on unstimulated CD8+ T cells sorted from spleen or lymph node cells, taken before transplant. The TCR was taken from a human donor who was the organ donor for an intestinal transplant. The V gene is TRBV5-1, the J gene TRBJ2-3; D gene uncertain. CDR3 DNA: TGCGCCAGCAGCCTAGACCCAGATACGCAGTATTTT. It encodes CASSLDPDTQYF.